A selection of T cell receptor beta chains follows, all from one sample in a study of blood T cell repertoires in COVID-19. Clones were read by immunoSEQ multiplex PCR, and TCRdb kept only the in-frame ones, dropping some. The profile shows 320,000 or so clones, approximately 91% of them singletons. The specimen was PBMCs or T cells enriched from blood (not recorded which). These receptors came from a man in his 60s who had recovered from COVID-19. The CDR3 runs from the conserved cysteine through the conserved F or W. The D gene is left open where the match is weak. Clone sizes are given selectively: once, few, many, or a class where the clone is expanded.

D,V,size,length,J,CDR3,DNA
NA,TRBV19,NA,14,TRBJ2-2,CASSPDRSTGELFF,TGTGCCAGTAGTCCCGACAGGTCTACCGGGGAGCTGTTTTTT
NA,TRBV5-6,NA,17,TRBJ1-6,CASSLGQGSVRNSPLHF,TGTGCCAGCAGCTTGGGCCAGGGGTCGGTAAGGAATTCACCCCTCCACTTT
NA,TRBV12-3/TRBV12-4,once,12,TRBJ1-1,CASNNAGVKAFF,TGTGCCAGCAACAATGCAGGGGTCAAAGCTTTCTTT
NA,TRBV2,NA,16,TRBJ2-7,CTSSTFMAGASYEQYF,TGTACCAGCAGCACCTTCATGGCGGGGGCGTCCTACGAGCAGTACTTC
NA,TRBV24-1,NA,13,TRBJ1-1,CATPGHLNTEAFF,TGTGCCACCCCGGGACATCTGAACACTGAAGCTTTCTTT
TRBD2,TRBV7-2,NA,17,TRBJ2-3,CASRSPTASGRAGMQYF,TGTGCCAGCAGATCACCCACTGCTTCCGGGAGGGCCGGTATGCAGTATTTT
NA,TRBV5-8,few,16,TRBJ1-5,CASSLVRGWSNQPQHF,TGTGCCAGCAGCTTGGTGAGGGGGTGGAGCAATCAGCCCCAGCATTTT
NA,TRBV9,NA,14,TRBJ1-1,CASSLVGGNTEAFF,TGTGCCAGCAGCTTAGTAGGAGGGAACACTGAAGCTTTCTTT
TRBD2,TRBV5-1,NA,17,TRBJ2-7,CASSWTISGSESYEQYF,TGCGCCAGCAGCTGGACGATTAGCGGGAGTGAATCCTACGAGCAGTACTTC
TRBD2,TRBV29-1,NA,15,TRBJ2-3,CSVEPGTSGQDTQYF,TGCAGCGTTGAACCCGGGACTAGCGGACAAGATACGCAGTATTTT
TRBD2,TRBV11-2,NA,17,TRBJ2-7,CASSPGILAGGAYEQYF,TGTGCCAGCAGCCCTGGGATACTAGCGGGGGGAGCCTACGAGCAGTACTTC
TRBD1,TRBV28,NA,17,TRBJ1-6,CASSPRTGGSYNSPLHF,TGTGCCAGCAGTCCTAGGACAGGGGGCTCCTATAATTCACCCCTCCACTTT
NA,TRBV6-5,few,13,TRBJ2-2,CASGAGGNGELFF,TGTGCCAGCGGGGCCGGAGGGAACGGGGAGCTGTTTTTT
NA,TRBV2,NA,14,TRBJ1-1,CASSAGGFGTEAFF,TGTGCCAGCAGTGCTGGGGGGTTCGGCACTGAAGCTTTCTTT
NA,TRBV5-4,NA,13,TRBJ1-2,CASTKGAAYGYTF,TGTGCCAGCACCAAAGGGGCAGCCTATGGCTACACCTTC
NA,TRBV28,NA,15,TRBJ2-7,CASSSPRAGDYEQYF,TGTGCCAGCAGTTCCCCTAGAGCGGGCGACTACGAGCAGTACTTC
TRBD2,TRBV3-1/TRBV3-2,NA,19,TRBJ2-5,CASSQAPGTSGRRLETQYF,TGTGCCAGCAGCCAAGCCCCCGGGACTAGCGGGAGGAGGTTGGAGACCCAGTACTTC
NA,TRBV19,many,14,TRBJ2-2,CASSDQRYTGELFF,TGTGCCAGTAGTGATCAGCGTTACACCGGGGAGCTGTTTTTT
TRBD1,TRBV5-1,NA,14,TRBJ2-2,CASSSAGGAGELFF,TGCGCCAGCAGCTCGGCAGGGGGAGCCGGGGAGCTGTTTTTT
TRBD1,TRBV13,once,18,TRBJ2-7,CASSLGGRGRGLSYEQYF,TGTGCCAGCAGCTTAGGAGGCAGGGGGCGCGGATTATCCTACGAGCAGTACTTC
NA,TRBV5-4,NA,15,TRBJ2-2,CASSLGQREVGELFF,TGTGCCAGCAGCCTTGGACAGCGGGAAGTCGGGGAGCTGTTTTTT
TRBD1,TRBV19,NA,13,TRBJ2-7,CASSSGTDYEQYF,TGTGCCAGTAGTTCCGGGACAGATTACGAGCAGTACTTC
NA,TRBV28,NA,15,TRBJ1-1,CASGGAGAMNTEAFF,TGTGCCAGCGGGGGAGCGGGGGCCATGAACACTGAAGCTTTCTTT
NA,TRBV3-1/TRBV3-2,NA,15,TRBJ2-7,CASSPTLEFSYEQYF,TGTGCCAGCAGTCCTACTCTAGAGTTCAGCTACGAGCAGTACTTC
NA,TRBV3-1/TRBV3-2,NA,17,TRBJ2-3,CASSHYVTLLAADTQYF,TGTGCCAGCAGCCACTATGTTACCCTGTTAGCCGCAGATACGCAGTATTTT
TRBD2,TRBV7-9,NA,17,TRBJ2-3,CASSLIPRERFTDTQYF,TGTGCCAGCAGCTTAATCCCGCGGGAGAGGTTCACAGATACGCAGTATTTT
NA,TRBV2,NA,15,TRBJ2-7,CASSDRTVSNYEQYF,TGTGCCAGCAGTGATCGCACAGTTTCCAACTACGAGCAGTACTTC
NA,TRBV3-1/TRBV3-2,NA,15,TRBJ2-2,CASSQGTENTGELFF,TGTGCCAGCAGCCAAGGGACAGAGAACACCGGGGAGCTGTTTTTT
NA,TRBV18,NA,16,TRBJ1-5,CASSPRAPGSNQPQHF,TGTGCCAGCTCACCACGTGCCCCCGGGAGCAATCAGCCCCAGCATTTT
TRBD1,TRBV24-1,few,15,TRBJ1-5,CATSDPTGSRQPQHF,TGTGCCACCAGTGACCCGACAGGGAGTAGGCAGCCCCAGCATTTT
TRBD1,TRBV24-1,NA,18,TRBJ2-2,CATSDAKGQGLYTGELFF,TGTGCCACCAGTGATGCCAAGGGACAGGGGTTATACACCGGGGAGCTGTTTTTT
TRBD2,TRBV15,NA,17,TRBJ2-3,CATSRDRGGEGTDTQYF,TGTGCCACCAGCAGAGATCGGGGGGGCGAGGGCACAGATACGCAGTATTTT
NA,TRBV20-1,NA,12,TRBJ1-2,CSASAHNYGYTF,TGCAGTGCTAGTGCCCATAACTATGGCTACACCTTC
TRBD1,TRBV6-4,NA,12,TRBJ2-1,CASSQGDGEQFF,TGTGCCAGCAGCCAGGGGGACGGTGAGCAGTTCTTC
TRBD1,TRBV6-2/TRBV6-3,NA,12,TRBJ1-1,CASSLERTGAFF,TGTGCCAGCAGCCTCGAGCGGACAGGGGCTTTCTTT
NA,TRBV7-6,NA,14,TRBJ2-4,CASSLGTGGTPPYF,TGTGCCAGCAGCTTAGGGACCGGCGGGACTCCGCCTTACTTC
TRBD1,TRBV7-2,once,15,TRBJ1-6,CASSLIKTGVSPLHF,TGTGCCAGCAGCTTAATTAAGACAGGGGTCTCACCCCTCCACTTT
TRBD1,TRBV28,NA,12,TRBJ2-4,CASSHRGNIQYF,TGTGCCAGCAGTCACAGGGGGAACATTCAGTACTTC
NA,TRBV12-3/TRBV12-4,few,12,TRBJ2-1,CAIEALSPEQFF,TGTGCCATCGAGGCCTTGTCCCCTGAGCAGTTCTTC
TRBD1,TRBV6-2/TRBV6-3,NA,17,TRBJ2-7,CASSFLGQGRFSYEQYF,TGTGCCAGCAGTTTCTTGGGACAGGGGAGGTTCTCCTACGAGCAGTACTTC
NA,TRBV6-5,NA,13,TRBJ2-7,CASRSPGTYEQYF,TGTGCCAGCAGGTCTCCAGGGACCTACGAGCAGTACTTC
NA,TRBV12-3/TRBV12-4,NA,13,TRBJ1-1,CASGTQENTEAFF,TGTGCCAGCGGAACTCAGGAGAACACTGAAGCTTTCTTT
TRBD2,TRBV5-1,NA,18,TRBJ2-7,CASSLALPTSGRRYEQYF,TGCGCCAGCAGCTTGGCCCTACCGACTAGCGGGAGGCGCTACGAGCAGTACTTC
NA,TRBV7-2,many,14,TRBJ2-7,CASSFGGFTYEQYF,TGTGCCAGCAGCTTCGGCGGGTTTACCTACGAGCAGTACTTC
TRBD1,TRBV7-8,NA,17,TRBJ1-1,CASSPTGGAGMNTEAFF,TGTGCCAGCAGCCCGACAGGGGGCGCAGGGATGAACACTGAAGCTTTCTTT
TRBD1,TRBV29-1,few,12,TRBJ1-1,CSGGTGNTEAFF,TGCAGCGGCGGGACAGGGAACACTGAAGCTTTCTTT
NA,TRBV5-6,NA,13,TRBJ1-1,CASSTAGGTEAFF,TGTGCCAGCAGCACCGCTGGGGGGACTGAAGCTTTCTTT
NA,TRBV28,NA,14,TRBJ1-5,CASSLLQSNQPQHF,TGTGCCAGCAGTTTACTACAGAGCAATCAGCCCCAGCATTTT
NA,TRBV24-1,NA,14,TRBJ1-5,CATSPPGDYQPQHF,TGTGCCACCAGCCCCCCGGGGGATTATCAGCCCCAGCATTTT
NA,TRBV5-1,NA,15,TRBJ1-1,CASSLSSGLNTEAFF,TGCGCCAGCAGCTTGTCTTCAGGGCTGAACACTGAAGCTTTCTTT
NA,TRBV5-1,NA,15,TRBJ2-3,CASSLLSGHTDTQYF,TGCGCCAGCAGCTTGCTTAGCGGTCACACAGATACGCAGTATTTT
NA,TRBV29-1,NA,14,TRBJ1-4,CSVTMGGNKRKLFF,TGCAGCGTTACAATGGGAGGGAATAAGCGGAAACTGTTTTTT
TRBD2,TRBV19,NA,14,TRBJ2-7,CASSIGTSGYEQYF,TGTGCCAGTAGTATCGGGACTAGCGGCTACGAGCAGTACTTC
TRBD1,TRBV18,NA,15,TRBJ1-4,CASSTDRATNEKLFF,TGTGCCAGCTCAACCGACAGGGCAACTAATGAAAAACTGTTTTTT
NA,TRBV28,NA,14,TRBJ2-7,CASNLQGILNEQYF,TGTGCCAGCAACCTACAGGGTATTCTGAACGAGCAGTACTTC
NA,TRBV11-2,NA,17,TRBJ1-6,CASSLEQSSSYNSPLHF,TGTGCCAGCAGCTTAGAACAGTCGAGCTCCTATAATTCACCCCTCCACTTT
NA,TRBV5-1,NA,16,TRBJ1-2,CASSLALRGNDYGYTF,TGCGCCAGCAGCTTGGCACTTAGGGGGAATGACTATGGCTACACCTTC